These 30 T cell receptor beta chains came from one sample sequenced in a study of T cells in localized non-small cell lung cancer (dated by TCRdb to 2019 to 2021). Library prep was done by the immunoSEQ multiplex PCR assay. As stored in TCRdb, this immuneACCESS dataset retains in-frame rearrangements with V and J assigned. A fraction of the clones does not appear; measured against another copy, unresolved V genes explain less than half of the discrepancy, and the remainder lacks a known reason. The sample table shows 45,000 to 60,000 clones, and around 83% are seen once. About 20% of the sample comes from the top ten. The specimen was peripheral blood, collected before any cancer treatment. Source of these receptors: a female donor of 60 years or more with stage II squamous cell lung carcinoma.

The chain recombines TRBV5-8 with TRBJ2-7, with D possibly matching TRBD1 (5 bases). Germline V gene data show CDR1 as SGHTS and CDR2 as YDEGEE. V lost 0 bases to trimming and J lost 3 bases, with 10 bases between them. The CDR3 is 14 amino acids. The CDR3 loop reads CASSLVGQGYEQYF. The CDR3 nucleotides are TGTGCCAGCAGCTTGGTCGGCCAGGGCTACGAGCAGTACTTC.

The chain is built from TRBV9 and TRBJ2-3; no firm D call. CDR1 and CDR2 from the germline V gene are SGDLS and YYNGEE. The CDR3 totals 14 residues. V lost 4 bases and J 5 bases, leaving 14 bases between the germline ends. This chain's CDR3 is CASSPRFTRDTQYF. The CDR3 nucleotides are TGTGCCAGCAGCCCCCGATTTACCAGAGATACGCAGTATTTT.

The chain combines TRBV12-5 with TRBJ1-1, with D possibly being TRBD1 (5 bases). V gave up 1 base and J gave up 0 bases, with 6 bases separating them. The germline CDR1 and CDR2 sequences are LGHNT and FRNRAP. The CDR3 runs 14 residues. The CDR3 DNA reads TGTGCTAGTGGTTTGGGACAGCTGAACACTGAAGCTTTCTTT. Translating it yields CASGLGQLNTEAFF.

CDR3 protein: CASNTRGNQPQHF. The CDR3 DNA is TGTGCCAGTAATACTCGGGGTAATCAGCCCCAGCATTTT. The V and J genes are TRBV19 and TRBJ1-5; no clear D. Germline-derived CDR1 and CDR2 are LNHDA and SQIVND (reference sequence). This CDR3 region has 13 residues. V was pared by 7 bases and J by 4 bases, with 11 bases between.

The rearrangement uses TRBV2 and TRBJ1-2; 9 nucleotides match TRBD1. The V gene end was trimmed by 6 bases and the J gene end by 4 bases; junction bases not matched to a gene: 3. Germline CDR1 and CDR2: SNHLY and FYNNEI. The CDR3 loop spans 13 amino acids. For the CDR3, the DNA is TGTGCCAGCAGCCAACAGGGGGCCTATGGCTACACCTTC. Translation: CASSQQGAYGYTF. Filled out from reference TRBV2 and TRBJ1-2, the complete variable domain reads EPEVTQTPSHQVTQMGQEVILRCVPISNHLYFYWYRQILGQKVEFLVSFYNNEISEKSEIFDDQFSVERPDGSNFTLKIRSTKLEDSAMYFCASSQQGAYGYTFGSGTRLTVV.

The rearrangement joins TRBV11-2 to TRBJ1-5; D is undetermined. Germline lookup yields CDR1 SGHAT and CDR2 FQNNGV. Trimming shortened V by 3 bases and J by 7 bases, and 10 bases separated the two germline ends. The CDR3 spans 13 residues. CDR3 DNA: TGTGCCAGCAGCTTCCCCCCCCCGCAGCCCCAGCATTTT. Translated: CASSFPPPQPQHF.

The chain is built from TRBV4-3 and TRBJ2-7; 10 bases line up with TRBD1. V was pared by 0 bases and J by 4 bases, with 6 bases of the junction left unmatched. This CDR3 has 16 amino acids. Germline V CDR1 and CDR2: LGHNA, YSLEER. CDR3 in amino acids: CASSQELDRGRYEQYF. The CDR3 DNA follows: TGCGCCAGCAGCCAAGAGTTGGACAGGGGGAGGTACGAGCAGTACTTC.

CDR3 nucleotide sequence: TGTGCCAGTAGTCGGACAGGGGGAGTGTATACTGAAGCTTTCTTT. Protein product: CASSRTGGVYTEAFF. V usage is TRBV19 and J usage is TRBJ1-1; TRBD1 matches at 10 bases. V lost 5 bases and J lost 5; bases outside the gene matches: 8. CDR1 and CDR2 from the germline V gene are LNHDA and SQIVND (reference sequence). The CDR3 runs to 15 residues.

This chain connects TRBV25-1 to TRBJ1-1; the D gene is possibly TRBD1 (6 bases). Germline CDR1 is MGHDK and CDR2 is SYGVNS. Deletions cut 5 bases from V and 5 bases from J, with 18 bases between. The CDR3 runs 15 residues. CDR3 residues: CASSPPGQLRTEAFF. The CDR3 region has the DNA TGTGCCAGCAGTCCCCCGGGACAACTCCGGACTGAAGCTTTCTTT.

The rearrangement joins TRBV5-1 to TRBJ1-5; D gene uncertain. Trimming removed 4 bases from V and 3 bases from J, with 14 bases in between. Germline V gene lookup returns CDR1 SGHRS and CDR2 YFSETQ. The CDR3 runs 15 residues. The CDR3 DNA sequence: TGCGCCAGCAGCCTAGAAAGCCGTCCCAATCAGCCCCAGCATTTT. Residues: CASSLESRPNQPQHF.

The chain couples TRBV4-2 to TRBJ1-2; D remains unclear. From germline, CDR1 is LGHNA and CDR2 YNFKEQ. V shed 0 bases and J shed 3 bases, with 8 bases lying between them. The CDR3 loop spans 14 amino acids. The CDR3 here is CASSQEGGHYGYTF. The CDR3, as DNA: TGTGCCAGCAGCCAAGAGGGCGGCCACTATGGCTACACCTTC.

This chain uses TRBV18 with TRBJ1-2; 11 bases are shared with TRBD1. V dropped 5 bases and J dropped 4; count of bases not matched to a gene: 6. This CDR3 spans 15 amino acids. Per the germline V gene, CDR1 is KGHSH and CDR2 is LQKENI. CDR3 bases: TGTGCCAGCTCAGAGGACAGGGGGCCCCTCTATGGCTACACCTTC. It is translated as CASSEDRGPLYGYTF.

This chain joins TRBV19 and TRBJ1-5; 12 bases agree with TRBD1. The V and J ends lost 5 bases and 1 base, in that order; junction bases with no gene match: 3. From germline, CDR1 is LNHDA and CDR2 SQIVND (reference sequence). This CDR3 has 16 residues. The CDR3 protein is CASSPGTGGSNQPQHF. As DNA, the CDR3 is TGTGCCAGTAGTCCCGGGACAGGGGGCAGCAATCAGCCCCAGCATTTT.

The chain recombines TRBV5-1 with TRBJ1-1; D is perhaps TRBD1 (5 bases). The CDR3 is 15 amino acids. V lost 1 base to trimming and J lost 2 bases, with 12 bases between them. The germline V gene encodes CDR1 SGHRS and CDR2 YFSETQ. DNA of the CDR3: TGCGCCAGCAGCTTGCAGGGTTGGGGAAACACTGAAGCTTTCTTT. It yields the protein CASSLQGWGNTEAFF.

In DNA, the CDR3 is TGTGCCAGCAGTCGCGCCGAGCAGTACTTC. Protein: CASSRAEQYF. V gene TRBV5-8 combines with J gene TRBJ2-7, with unresolved D. In germline, CDR1 is SGHTS, CDR2 YDEGEE. Deletions cut 5 bases from V and 6 bases from J, with 6 bases between. The CDR3 is 10 amino acids.

This clone was seen just once. This rearrangement joins TRBV5-5 to TRBJ2-7, with 7 positions matching TRBD2. The CDR3 runs to 15 residues. Per the germline V gene, CDR1 is SGHKS and CDR2 is YYEKEE (reference sequence). The trim removed 0 bases at V and 2 bases at J, leaving 5 bases unmatched. The CDR3 nucleotides read TGTGCCAGCAGCTTGGGCGGGACTAACACCTACGAGCAGTACTTC. Its protein is CASSLGGTNTYEQYF. Combining the CDR3 with reference TRBV5-5 and TRBJ2-7 gives the whole variable domain DAGVTQSPTHLIKTRGQQVTLRCSPISGHKSVSWYQQVLGQGPQFIFQYYEKEERGRGNFPDRFSARQFPNYSSELNVNALLLGDSALYLCASSLGGTNTYEQYFGPGTRLTVT.

The V call is TRBV6-1, the J call TRBJ1-3; maybe TRBD1 (5 bases). The CDR3 totals 12 residues. Trimming shortened V by 6 bases and J by 3 bases, and 6 bases separated the two germline ends. Germline values: CDR1 MNHNS, CDR2 SASEGT. CDR3 in amino acids: CASSDSGNTIYF. CDR3 DNA: TGTGCCAGCAGCGACAGTGGAAACACCATATATTTT.

The chain recombines TRBV30 with TRBJ1-6; 12 bases line up with TRBD1. CDR3 length: 15 residues. Germline CDR1 and CDR2: GTSNPN and SVGIG (reference sequence). Unmatched junction bases numbered 3, after V lost 3 bases and J lost 6 bases. Here the CDR3 DNA reads TGTGCCTGGAGGGGGACAGGGGGCTTTAATTCACCCCTCCACTTT. It is translated as CAWRGTGGFNSPLHF.

The V and J genes are TRBV6-1 and TRBJ1-5; D is perhaps TRBD1 (6 bases). Trimming removed 5 bases from V and 7 bases from J, with 9 bases in between. This CDR3 comprises 12 residues. Germline CDR1 is MNHNS and CDR2 is SASEGT. The DNA of the CDR3 is TGTGCCAGCAGTACCGGGGGCCAGCCCCAGCATTTT. This sequence encodes CASSTGGQPQHF.

CDR3 nucleotides: TGTGCCAGCAGCGTAGGAGTGCGGGAGCTGAACACTGAAGCTTTCTTT. This gives the protein CASSVGVRELNTEAFF. The chain joins TRBV9 to TRBJ1-1; D not certain. V shed 0 bases and J shed 0 bases, with 12 bases lying between them. The germline V gene encodes CDR1 SGDLS and CDR2 YYNGEE. CDR3 length equals 16 residues.

The J gene is TRBJ2-2, the V gene TRBV6-6; tentatively, D is TRBD1 (6 bases). Per germline, CDR1 MNHNY and CDR2 SVGAGI (reference sequence). Trimming shortened V by 5 bases and J by 6 bases, and 19 bases separated the two germline ends. CDR3 size: 16 residues. CDR3 residues: CASSLTGRLSAGELFF. Written as DNA, the CDR3 is TGTGCCAGCAGTCTGACAGGTCGCCTGAGCGCCGGGGAGCTGTTTTTT.

This clone occurred once. The CDR3 DNA follows: TGTGCCAGTAGTAATCTGAACACCGGGGAGCTGTTTTTT. Protein sequence: CASSNLNTGELFF. This rearrangement joins TRBV19 to TRBJ2-2; D is unresolved. Germline V gene lookup returns CDR1 LNHDA and CDR2 SQIVND (reference sequence). Trimming removed 4 bases at V and 1 base at J, with 4 bases between. This CDR3 spans 13 amino acids.

The chain couples TRBV6-6 to TRBJ2-7; 9 positions match TRBD1. The germline V gene has CDR1 MNHNY and CDR2 SVGAGI (reference sequence). CDR3 length equals 14 residues. Trimming removed 5 bases from V and 5 bases from J; junction bases left unmatched: 7. The CDR3 nucleotides read TGTGCCAGCAGTCCCCACCGGGACAGGGACGAGCAGTACTTC. Amino acids: CASSPHRDRDEQYF.

The chain recombines TRBV7-2 with TRBJ1-4; unclear D gene. The V gene's germline CDR1 is SGHTA and CDR2 FQGNSA. CDR3 length: 15 amino acids. V was shortened by 3 bases and J by 8 bases, with 16 bases between the two germline ends. The CDR3 loop reads CASSLQPALGEKLFF. DNA for the CDR3: TGTGCCAGCAGCTTGCAACCCGCTCTTGGCGAAAAACTGTTTTTT.

The chain links TRBV9 to TRBJ1-6, with TRBD1 identical over 10 bases. The CDR3 has 15 residues. In germline, CDR1 is SGDLS, CDR2 YYNGEE. J gave up 9 bases and V 2 bases, and 5 bases lay outside the gene matches. Here the CDR3 reads CASSVDRTGGSPLHF. As DNA, the CDR3 is TGTGCCAGCAGCGTGGATCGGACAGGGGGTTCACCCCTCCACTTT. The entire variable domain, with the rest obtained from reference TRBV9 and TRBJ1-6, is as follows: DSGVTQTPKHLITATGQRVTLRCSPRSGDLSVYWYQQSLDQGLQFLIQYYNGEERAKGNILERFSAQQFPDLHSELNLSSLELGDSALYFCASSVDRTGGSPLHFGNGTRLTVT.

This clone was seen only once. J is TRBJ2-5 and V is TRBV27; 14 nucleotides match TRBD2. Per germline, CDR1 MNHEY and CDR2 SMNVEV (reference sequence). This CDR3 comprises 18 residues. V lost 0 bases to trimming and J lost 5 bases; unmatched junction nucleotides: 8. CDR3 sequence (DNA): TGTGCCAGCAGTTTATCGGGACTAGCGGGGGCGACTATGGAGACCCAGTACTTC. Protein product: CASSLSGLAGATMETQYF.

This sequence joins TRBV6-1 and TRBJ2-3; 8 positions agree with TRBD2. The CDR3 totals 18 residues. Germline loops: CDR1 MNHNS, CDR2 SASEGT. V lost 2 bases to trimming and J lost 0 bases; unmatched junction nucleotides: 10. The CDR3 loop reads CASSERAGGSPSTDTQYF. The CDR3 nucleotides read TGTGCCAGCAGTGAACGCGCGGGGGGCTCACCGAGCACAGATACGCAGTATTTT.

This chain's CDR3 is CAWSTGRAQSEQFF. The CDR3 DNA reads as TGTGCCTGGAGTACGGGGAGGGCCCAGAGTGAGCAGTTCTTC. V usage is TRBV30 and J usage is TRBJ2-1; 7 bases map to TRBD2. Trimming cost V 2 bases and J 9 bases; bases outside gene matches: 10. From germline, CDR1 is GTSNPN and CDR2 SVGIG (reference sequence). The CDR3 sequence is 14 residues long.

This clone showed up just once. The chain links TRBV20-1 to TRBJ1-2, with D possibly being TRBD1 (5 bases). The CDR3 runs 11 residues. Germline V CDR1 and CDR2: DFQATT, SNEGSKA (reference sequence). V lost 1 base and J 8 bases, leaving 8 bases between the germline ends. The CDR3 DNA is TGCAGTGCTAGAGGGGGCGACGGCTACACCTTC. This gives the protein CSARGGDGYTF.

CDR3 protein: CASSIIGGPTDEQFF. The CDR3 DNA sequence: TGTGCCAGTAGTATTATCGGGGGGCCTACCGATGAGCAGTTCTTC. This sequence joins TRBV19 and TRBJ2-1; TRBD2 might be the D (7 bases). This CDR3 is built from 15 residues. The V and J ends lost 3 bases and 8 bases respectively, with 17 bases between them. In germline, CDR1 is LNHDA, CDR2 SQIVND (reference sequence).